The 6 T cell receptor beta chains below were found in one sample sequenced in a study of control samples from healthy donors and cancer patients. The protocol was immunoSEQ multiplex PCR, while the TCRdb copy is restricted to in-frame clones and leaves out a portion. The table shows 170,000 or so clones, with around 92% occurring only once. Sequencing was performed on blood. These TCRs come from a woman aged 40 to 55 in good health.

V is TRBV6-5 and J is TRBJ2-7, with TRBD1 as a possible D gene (5 bases). V lost 7 bases and J lost 1, with 11 bases in between. The CDR3 sequence is 13 residues long. Germline CDR1 reads MNHEY; CDR2 reads SVGAGI. Written as DNA, the CDR3 is TGTGCCAGCACTCAGACAGCATCCTACGAGCAGTACTTC. Protein: CASTQTASYEQYF.

The CDR3 sequence is CASSVLRHGEEVHNNEQFF. The DNA for the CDR3 is TGTGCCAGCAGTGTACTCCGGCACGGTGAGGAAGTCCACAACAATGAGCAGTTCTTC. The rearrangement links TRBV6-1 to TRBJ2-1; D not certain. The CDR3 contains 19 residues. V was clipped by 4 bases and J by 5 bases, with 27 bases between them. Germline loops: CDR1 MNHNS, CDR2 SASEGT.

The chain joins TRBV5-1 to TRBJ1-1, with D uncertain. CDR1 and CDR2 (germline): SGHRS, YFSETQ. Trimming took off 1 base at V and 4 bases at J, with 11 bases between the two ends. CDR3 length: 14 residues. The chain's CDR3 is CASSLRSEVTEAFF. DNA of the CDR3: TGCGCCAGCAGCTTGAGGTCGGAGGTCACTGAAGCTTTCTTT.

The rearrangement uses TRBV3-1 (or the pseudogene TRBV3-2) and TRBJ2-7; D remains unclear. Looked up from germline, CDR1 is LGHDT and CDR2 is YNNKEL (reference sequence). CDR3 length: 12 amino acids. The germline V and J ends were trimmed by 3 bases and 4 bases, with 7 bases remaining between them. Written as DNA, the CDR3 is TGTGCCAGCAGCCATGATGAATACGAGCAGTACTTC. Residues: CASSHDEYEQYF.

The rearrangement links TRBV6-5 to TRBJ1-1; D might be TRBD1 (5 bases). Between the trimmed V and J ends, which lost 2 bases and 1 base, there was a span of 8 bases. The length of the CDR3 is 14 residues. CDR1 MNHEY and CDR2 SVGAGI come from the germline V gene. Here the CDR3 reads CASSYRGKNTEAFF. The CDR3 DNA reads TGTGCCAGCAGTTACCGGGGCAAGAACACTGAAGCTTTCTTT.

In this sample, this clone turned up a few times. The chain is built from TRBV3-1 (or the pseudogene TRBV3-2) and TRBJ2-7, with D perhaps assigned TRBD1 or TRBD2 (5 bases each). The V end was cut by 6 bases, the J end by 0 bases, with 12 bases between. Germline V gene data show CDR1 as LGHDT and CDR2 as YNNKEL (reference sequence). This CDR3 is 14 amino acids long. In DNA form, the CDR3 reads TGTGCCAGCAGTCCCGGGACCGCCTCCTACGAGCAGTACTTC. Its translation is CASSPGTASYEQYF.